This is a list of T cell receptor beta chains from one sample in a study of cytomegalovirus exposure and HLA in healthy donors. The method was immunoSEQ multiplex PCR; TCRdb's version includes in-frame clones alone and lacks a portion of them. Among around 110,000 clones, around 10% were seen once, and the ten largest hold over 2.5%. Source material: PBMCs. The origin of the receptors is a man aged 25-45 years in good health and CMV-seronegative. The CDR3 runs from the conserved cysteine through the conserved F or W. Fields, in order: V gene, D gene, clone size, J gene, CDR3 protein, CDR3 DNA. D genes are given only for firm matches. Clone size is not always given. Where it is, it says once, few, many or a class for expanded clones.

TRBV19,TRBD2,few,TRBJ2-7,CASSMGPGGGLYEQYF,TGTGCCAGTAGTATGGGTCCCGGGGGGGGTTTATACGAGCAGTACTTC
TRBV11-2,.,few,TRBJ2-5,CASSLVGGFGETQYF,TGTGCCAGCAGCTTGGTGGGGGGATTCGGAGAGACCCAGTACTTC
TRBV7-2,.,few,TRBJ1-5,CASSLEGQINQPQHF,TGTGCCAGCAGCTTAGAGGGGCAGATCAATCAGCCCCAGCATTTT
TRBV27,.,few,TRBJ2-1,CASSPTPRFFHNEQFF,TGTGCCAGCAGTCCCACCCCCAGGTTTTTCCACAATGAGCAGTTCTTC
TRBV6-1,TRBD1,.,TRBJ2-3,CASSPQGQGTQYF,TGTGCCAGCAGTCCCCAGGGACAGGGCACGCAGTATTTT
TRBV5-1,TRBD2,.,TRBJ2-1,CASSLEAGGDEQFF,TGCGCCAGCAGCTTGGAAGCGGGGGGGGATGAGCAGTTCTTC
TRBV5-8,TRBD1,.,TRBJ2-7,CASSLDTQTGGTNEQYF,TGTGCCAGCAGCTTGGATACGCAAACAGGGGGGACGAACGAGCAGTACTTC
TRBV5-1,TRBD1,.,TRBJ1-4,CASSLMDRDDEKLFF,TGCGCCAGCAGCTTGATGGACAGGGACGATGAAAAACTGTTTTTT
TRBV5-1,TRBD1,.,TRBJ2-4,CASSPTGGARYIQYF,TGCGCCAGCAGCCCAACAGGGGGCGCCAGGTACATTCAGTACTTC
TRBV9,TRBD1,few,TRBJ2-5,CASSVEGAGETQYF,TGTGCCAGCAGCGTAGAGGGGGCAGGGGAGACCCAGTACTTC
TRBV14,TRBD2,.,TRBJ2-7,CASSQLAASLHEQYF,TGTGCCAGCAGCCAGCTAGCGGCCTCTCTCCACGAGCAGTACTTC
TRBV4-1,.,few,TRBJ2-3,CASSQGAQVYSTDTQYF,TGCGCCAGCAGCCAAGGGGCACAGGTTTATTCCACAGATACGCAGTATTTT
TRBV7-3,.,few,TRBJ2-6,CASSLMARSYSGANVLTF,TGTGCCAGCAGCTTAATGGCTAGGTCATACTCTGGGGCCAACGTCCTGACTTTC
TRBV9,TRBD1,few,TRBJ1-4,CASSRGTGSEKLFF,TGTGCCAGCAGCCGCGGGACAGGGAGTGAAAAACTGTTTTTT
TRBV4-1,TRBD2,few,TRBJ2-1,CASSHASGVYNEQFF,TGCGCCAGCAGCCACGCTAGCGGGGTCTACAATGAGCAGTTCTTC
TRBV11-2,TRBD1,few,TRBJ1-1,CASSSTGLNTEAFF,TGTGCCAGCAGCTCGACAGGGTTGAACACTGAAGCTTTCTTT
TRBV2,.,.,TRBJ2-5,CASSRDNQETQYF,TGTGCCAGCAGTCGGGACAATCAGGAGACCCAGTACTTC
TRBV7-6,.,few,TRBJ2-2,CASSPRHANTGELFF,TGTGCCAGCAGCCCACGACACGCGAACACCGGGGAGCTGTTTTTT